The clone carrying this TCR beta chain was counted a few times. Via MiXCR, TCRdb re-called the RT-PCR reads, giving one row per CDR3 protein. The sample carries about 39,000 distinct CDR3 sequences, 25% to 40% recorded once. These data originate in a study of patients and donors after allogeneic stem cell transplantation. Germline CDR1 and CDR2: LGHNA and YNFKEQ. This CDR3 has 16 residues. V was clipped by 5 bases and J by 4 bases; unmatched bases: 11. The source is a human donor who was either an allogeneic HSCT recipient or a stem cell or donor lymphocyte infusion donor (not recorded which). It is not recorded whose cells these are; they may come from a transplant donor. Specimen: blood, either unsorted or a sorted T cell fraction (not recorded which). The chain joins TRBV4-2 to TRBJ1-5; 7 nucleotides align to TRBD1. For the CDR3, the DNA is TGTGCCAGCAGCAACAGACAGGGAGGTTGGAATCAGCCCCAGCATTTT. As protein: CASSNRQGGWNQPQHF.